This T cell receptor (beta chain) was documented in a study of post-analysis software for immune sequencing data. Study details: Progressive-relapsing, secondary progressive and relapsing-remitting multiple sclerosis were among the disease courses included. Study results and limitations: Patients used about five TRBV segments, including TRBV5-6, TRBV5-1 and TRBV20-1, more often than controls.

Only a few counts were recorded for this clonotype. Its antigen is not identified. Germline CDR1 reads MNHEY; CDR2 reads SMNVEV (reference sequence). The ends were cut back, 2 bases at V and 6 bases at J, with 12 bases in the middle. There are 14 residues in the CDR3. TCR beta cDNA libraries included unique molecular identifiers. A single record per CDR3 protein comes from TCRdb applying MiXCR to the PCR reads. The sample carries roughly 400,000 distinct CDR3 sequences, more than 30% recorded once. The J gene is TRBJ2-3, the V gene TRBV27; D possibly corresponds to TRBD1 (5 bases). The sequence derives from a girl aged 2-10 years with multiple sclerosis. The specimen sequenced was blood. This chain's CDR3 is CASSLPNRPDTQYF. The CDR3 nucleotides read TGTGCCAGCAGTTTACCTAACAGGCCCGATACGCAGTATTTT.